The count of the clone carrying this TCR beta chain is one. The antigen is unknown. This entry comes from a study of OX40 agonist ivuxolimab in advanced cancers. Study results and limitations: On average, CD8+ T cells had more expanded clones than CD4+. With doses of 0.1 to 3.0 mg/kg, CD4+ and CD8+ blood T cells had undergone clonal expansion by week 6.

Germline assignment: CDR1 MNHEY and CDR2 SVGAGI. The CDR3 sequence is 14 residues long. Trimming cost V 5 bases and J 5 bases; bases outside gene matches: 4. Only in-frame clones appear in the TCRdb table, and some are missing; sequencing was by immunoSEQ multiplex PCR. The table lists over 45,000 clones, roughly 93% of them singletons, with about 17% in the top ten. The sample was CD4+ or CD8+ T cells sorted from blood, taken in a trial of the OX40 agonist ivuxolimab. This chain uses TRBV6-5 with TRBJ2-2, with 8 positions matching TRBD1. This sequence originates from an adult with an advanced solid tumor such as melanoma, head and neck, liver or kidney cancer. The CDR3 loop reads CASSARGPTGELFF. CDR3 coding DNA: TGTGCCAGCAGTGCCAGGGGGCCGACCGGGGAGCTGTTTTTT.